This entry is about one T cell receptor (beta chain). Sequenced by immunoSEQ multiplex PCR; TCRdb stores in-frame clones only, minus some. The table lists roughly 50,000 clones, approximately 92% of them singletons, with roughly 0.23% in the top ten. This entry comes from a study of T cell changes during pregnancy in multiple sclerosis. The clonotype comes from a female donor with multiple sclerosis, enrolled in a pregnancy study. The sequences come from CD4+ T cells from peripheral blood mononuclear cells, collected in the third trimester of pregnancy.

The CDR3 protein is CASSEGPANEKLFF. CDR3 in DNA: TGTGCCAGCAGTGAAGGTCCAGCTAATGAAAAACTGTTTTTT. The J gene is TRBJ1-4, the V gene TRBV6-1; no definite D call. The CDR3 is 14 residues long. Germline lookup yields CDR1 MNHNS and CDR2 SASEGT. Trimming left V 1 base short and J 3 bases short, with 6 bases between.